Following are 6 T cell receptor beta chains from one sample sequenced in a study of blood T cell repertoires in COVID-19. The assay was immunoSEQ multiplex PCR, and TCRdb's table has in-frame clones only and misses some. The top ten clones hold roughly a fifth of a sample with 160,000 or so clones, roughly 80% of them seen once. The sample comprised peripheral blood. The receptors stem from a woman of 80 years or more with acute or convalescent COVID-19.

CDR3 protein: CASSLEGSGLYYEQFF. CDR3 sequence (DNA): TGCGCCAGCAGCTTGGAGGGTAGCGGGCTTTACTATGAGCAGTTCTTC. The genes are TRBV5-1 and TRBJ2-1; 7 bases line up with TRBD2. V shed 0 bases, J shed 8 bases, and the junction held 11 bases outside the gene matches. Germline CDR1 is SGHRS and CDR2 is YFSETQ. This CDR3 has 16 residues.

This chain links TRBV6-2 or TRBV6-3 with TRBJ1-3; 7 nucleotides line up with TRBD1. Unmatched junction bases numbered 10, after V lost 5 bases and J lost 0 bases. The CDR3 is made up of 17 amino acids. The V gene's germline CDR1 is MNHEY and CDR2 SVGEGT. The CDR3 region is CASSDVGQARSGNTIYF. The CDR3 bases are TGTGCCAGCAGTGACGTCGGACAGGCGCGCTCTGGAAACACCATATATTTT.

Here the CDR3 DNA reads TGCGCCAGCAGGCACTCTCAGGGCGGCGCCTACGAGCAGTACTTC. Its translation: CASRHSQGGAYEQYF. This chain uses TRBV5-1 with TRBJ2-7, with D possibly being TRBD1 (5 bases). The germline V gene has CDR1 SGHRS and CDR2 YFSETQ. The CDR3 consists of 15 residues. The V gene lost 5 bases and the J gene lost 2 bases, with 17 bases spanning the gap.

V gene TRBV2 combines with J gene TRBJ1-2, with 8 bases lining up with TRBD1. The germline CDR1 and CDR2 sequences are SNHLY and FYNNEI. V shed 6 bases and J 8 bases; nucleotides not matched to a gene: 11. This CDR3 is 14 amino acids long. This CDR3 is CASSTGSAGGGYTF. In DNA form, the CDR3 reads TGTGCCAGCAGCACGGGTTCGGCAGGGGGCGGCTACACCTTC.

The chain carries TRBV24-1 and TRBJ2-1; weak D call: TRBD2 (6 bases). This CDR3 contains 17 residues. Trimming took 3 bases from V and 2 from J, leaving 16 bases between them. Germline V gives CDR1 KGHDR, CDR2 SFDVKD. CDR3 sequence (DNA): TGTGCCACCAGTGATCCCCATCTAGCGCCGACCTACAATGAGCAGTTCTTC. This sequence encodes CATSDPHLAPTYNEQFF.

V and J are TRBV5-1 and TRBJ1-4; D gene unclear. Germline lookup yields CDR1 SGHRS and CDR2 YFSETQ. Trimming took off 0 bases at V and 8 bases at J, with 17 bases between the two ends. This CDR3 has 16 amino acids. The CDR3 is CASSLEPQGGGEKLFF. CDR3 in DNA: TGCGCCAGCAGCTTGGAGCCTCAAGGCGGAGGCGAAAAACTGTTTTTT.